The text below deals with one T cell receptor (beta chain). Its antigen remains undetermined. No much larger clone is present one base from it, and per-base qualities are unavailable. The sample belongs to a study of blood T cells in healthy people across ages (dated by TCRdb to about 2015). About the full investigation: Template switching captured roughly one uniquely barcoded TCR beta cDNA molecule per two T cells in model experiments. Using deep sequencing normalized with unique cDNA molecular identifiers, the study measured how TCR beta repertoire diversity changes with age. Donors of different ages were randomly distributed across sequencing lanes to avoid experimental bias. Using the same blood draw, the study looked at two additional independent replicas of 1 million unique cDNA reads for two donors, one aged 18 to 29 and the other aged 80 or older. The donors were split into four age groups: young (average around 17 years), middle-aged (about 40), aged (around 67) and long-lived (roughly 80).

The library was prepared using 5' RACE. The sequencer listed for this sample is Illumina HiSeq 2500. A second PCR of about 6 to 11 cycles was run with a J-beta primer mix and a sample-barcoded 5' primer. A template-switch 5' adaptor carrying 12 random nucleotides introduced a unique molecular identifier onto each TCR beta cDNA molecule. Each sample yielded at least 3 million CDR3-containing paired-end reads. All of the RNA was converted into first-strand cDNA using the Mint cDNA synthesis kit, with a TRBC-specific oligonucleotide serving as the primer. All cDNA was treated with uracil-DNA glycosylase and then went through a first 18-cycle PCR with the universal primers M1SS and BC2_uni_R. Per the source publication's procedure: For normalization, 1 million high-quality reads, each with a distinct molecular identifier, were randomly selected from each sample. Reads with shared molecular identifiers were discarded instead of being binned into consensus sequences. MiTCR, run with a Q25 quality threshold and the strictest error-elimination algorithm, handled CDR3 identification, clonotype clustering and error correction. A nonparametric unseen species model using Euler transformation provided a lower-bound estimate of total TCR beta diversity. In-frame beta chains were kept once TCRdb had trimmed the public reads at Q25 with fastp and called clones with MiXCR. A single entry per CDR3 protein holds the most common genes and DNA from its merged rows. TCRdb's processing, not the study's, gives the V and J calls here. Recorded for this sample are some 900,000 distinct CDR3 sequences; approximately 49% of them occurred a single time. Around an eighth of the sample belongs to the ten largest clones.

The investigation overall reported the following: Because donor CMV infection status was unknown, age-related changes in expanded clonotypes were potentially confounded. Observed TCR beta diversity correlated strongly with the percentage of naive T cells measured by flow cytometry. Bulk unsorted PBMC profiling prevented conclusive comparison of naive and antigen-experienced compartments. The long-lived group showed more naive CD4+ T cells, fewer expanded clones and increased TCR diversity than the aged group, suggesting age selection. Observed TCR beta diversity per million T cells fell roughly linearly with age, and a significant reduction was already apparent by age around 39. Total diversity estimates from one million sequenced T cells were considered lower bounds and underestimates.

The germline V gene encodes CDR1 SGHRS and CDR2 YFSETQ. V is cut by 5 bases and J by 10 bases, and the space between the germline ends is 26 bases. Including the terminal cysteine and phenylalanine, the CDR3 comprises 16 residues. Kept here is only the CDR3 DNA, which spans 48 bases and is read in frame from base 1. Systemically healthy Caucasian individuals from Russia, some 36 in total and aged about 6 to 95 years, were included as donors. Each donor gave roughly 9 milliliters of peripheral blood, drawn into EDTA-treated Vacutainer tubes. Ficoll-Paque density-gradient centrifugation was used to isolate PBMCs, with at least 7 million obtained per sample. Trizol reagent was used to extract total RNA from PBMCs, with at least 6 micrograms per sample. For every donor, flow cytometry on a PBMC aliquot measured the percentage of naive CD45RAhigh/CD27high T cells.

Sequenced material: blood. This chain is built from TRBV5-1 and TRBJ2-3, with no confident D gene call. This clonotype was obtained from a man aged 30-40 years in good health. CDR3 protein: CASSPSSLPGFDAQYF. The DNA sequence is given as TGCGCCAGCAGTCCTTCCTCCCTACCAGGTTTCGATGCGCAGTATTTT.